This paragraph reports one T cell receptor beta chain. The sample holds a few counts of this clonotype. What this receptor recognizes is not known. No base qualities exist here, and no much larger clone lies one base off it. In the ophthalmopathy patients, disease was moderately to severely active, with a Clinical Activity Score of 3 or more, a NOSPECS grade of 4 or more, and a duration of less than 3 months. Any patient with an uncontrolled infection, another autoimmune disease, pregnancy or lactation was excluded. Diagnoses relied on clinical symptoms, serum thyroxine and TRAb, thyroid ultrasound and orbital computed tomography. PBMCs were isolated from about 9 ml of fresh peripheral blood by Ficoll-Paque density gradient centrifugation. Total RNA was extracted using Trizol reagent, and RNA quality was assessed on an Agilent 2100 Bioanalyzer. The data stem from a study of T cells in Graves' hyperthyroidism and ophthalmopathy (dated 2019 in TCRdb). In the study overall: Peripheral blood samples were taken at the time of initial diagnosis, prior to any treatment. The study also compared thyroid tissue and blood T-cell repertoires from more than 5 Graves' hyperthyroidism patients. After sampling, hyperthyroidism patients received methimazole starting at 30 mg daily, and ophthalmopathy patients received high-dose intravenous methylprednisolone. TCR V-J signatures able to tell the groups apart were searched for in a discovery cohort of 100 patients, of whom 40 to 45 had Graves' ophthalmopathy and about 60 had stable Graves' hyperthyroidism. An independent validation cohort of around 19 hyperthyroidism patients and about 16 patients who later progressed to ophthalmopathy tested prospective prediction of ophthalmopathy. The approximately 90 discovery patients were divided at random into training and test sets in a 7:3 ratio. The paper reports TCR Vbeta CDR3 sequencing of roughly 140 peripheral blood samples: around 45 ophthalmopathy, fewer than 80 hyperthyroidism and around 17 progressor patients.

Broad study findings and their caveats: In validation, the model predicted progression to ophthalmopathy a median of about 6.5 months before onset, with approximately 70% sensitivity and roughly 79% specificity. A model built on a 13 V-J signature distinguished ophthalmopathy from stable hyperthyroidism, reaching approximately 89% sensitivity and around 81% specificity in cross-validation and 80%/75% in testing. Most expanded thyroid clonotypes (frequency above 0.001) were also detected in blood, a finding suggesting that blood repertoires may reflect thyroid immune responses. Sample size was not statistically predetermined, and investigators were not blinded to group allocation.

The TCR beta CDR3 regions were amplified from the RNA transcripts. The TCR CDR3 was subjected to a first round of RT-PCR using the HTBI primer set and the Qiagen OneStep RT-PCR kit. A second multiplex PCR round built the libraries, followed by size selection and purification. Paired-end sequencing of the libraries was performed with 100 bp reads on an Illumina HiSeq2000. The source study handled its data this way. SOAPnuke was used to process the raw data, throwing out any read that contained adapters or uncalled bases, had a mean Phred below 15, or lacked an exact constant-primer or identifier match. COPE v1.2.5 was used to merge the high-quality paired reads, and each unique nucleotide sequence was defined as a clonotype. MiTCR v1.1 was used to align the clonotypes against IMGT TRBV, TRBD and TRBJ reference segments. The analysis included only V-J combinations with a frequency above 0.0001, which together covered 99% to 99.2% of the repertoires. The TCS score was defined as F50 (clonal expansion) divided by E x V (chaos), with BLOSUM62-based TCRdist calculated between CDR3 peptides within each V-J. Welch's t-statistics and random forest reduced just over 500 V-J features to roughly 13, which were used in a naive Bayes classifier (R e1071). TCRdb reworked the public reads: Q25 trimming with fastp, MiXCR clone assembly, productive beta chains retained. Records with the same CDR3 protein are collapsed into one entry carrying the most frequent genes and DNA. For this entry, the V and J calls and clone size follow TCRdb and not the study's own pipeline. The sample contains hundreds of thousands of distinct CDR3 sequences, approximately 23% of them found a single time. In total, the top ten clones hold approximately 32% of the sample.

V loses 8 bases, J loses 7 bases, and the germline ends lie 20 bases apart. CDR1 and CDR2, looked up from the germline V gene, are MNHNS and SASEGT. There are 14 amino acids in the CDR3, from cysteine to phenylalanine inclusive. CDR3 DNA is the only sequence kept; it has 42 bases, read in frame from the first base. The rearrangement combines TRBV6-1 with TRBJ1-2; the D segment cannot be called with confidence. Sequenced material: blood. This clonotype was obtained from a woman between 35 and 50 years old with Graves' ophthalmopathy. The DNA sequence reads TGTGCCAGCTCGTATTCCGGGCCGTTGCGTGGCTACACCTTC. Translated, this is CASSYSGPLRGYTF.